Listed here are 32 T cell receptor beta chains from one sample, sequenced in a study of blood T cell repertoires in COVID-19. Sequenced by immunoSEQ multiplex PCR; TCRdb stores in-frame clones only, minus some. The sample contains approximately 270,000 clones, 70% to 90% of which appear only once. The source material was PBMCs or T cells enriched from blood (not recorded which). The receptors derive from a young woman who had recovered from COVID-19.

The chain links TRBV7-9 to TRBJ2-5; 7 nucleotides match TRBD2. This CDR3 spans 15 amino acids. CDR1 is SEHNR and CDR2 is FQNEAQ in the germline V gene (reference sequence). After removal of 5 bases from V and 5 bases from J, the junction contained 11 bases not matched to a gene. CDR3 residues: CASSRELGGRETQYF. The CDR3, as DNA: TGTGCCAGCAGCCGGGAGCTGGGGGGGAGGGAGACCCAGTACTTC. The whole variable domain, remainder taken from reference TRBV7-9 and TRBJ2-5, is DTGVSQNPRHKITKRGQNVTFRCDPISEHNRLYWYRQTLGQGPEFLTYFQNEAQLEKSRLLSDRFSAERPKGSFSTLEIQRTEQGDSAMYLCASSRELGGRETQYFGPGTRLLVL.

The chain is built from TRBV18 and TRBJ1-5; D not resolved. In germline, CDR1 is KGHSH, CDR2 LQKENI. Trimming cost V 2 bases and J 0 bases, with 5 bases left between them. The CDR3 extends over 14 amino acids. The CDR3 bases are TGTGCCAGCTCACCAGAGTATAGCAATCAGCCCCAGCATTTT. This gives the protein CASSPEYSNQPQHF.

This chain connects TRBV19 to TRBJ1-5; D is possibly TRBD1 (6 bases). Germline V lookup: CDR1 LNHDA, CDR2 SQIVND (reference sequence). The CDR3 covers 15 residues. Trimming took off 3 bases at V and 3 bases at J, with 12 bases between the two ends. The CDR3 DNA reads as TGTGCCAGTAGTATCGGGGGGGGCGCCAATCAGCCCCAGCATTTT. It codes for CASSIGGGANQPQHF. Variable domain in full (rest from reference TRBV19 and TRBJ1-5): DGGITQSPKYLFRKEGQNVTLSCEQNLNHDAMYWYRQDPGQGLRLIYYSQIVNDFQKGDIAEGYSVSREKKESFPLTVTSAQKNPTAFYLCASSIGGGANQPQHFGDGTRLSIL.

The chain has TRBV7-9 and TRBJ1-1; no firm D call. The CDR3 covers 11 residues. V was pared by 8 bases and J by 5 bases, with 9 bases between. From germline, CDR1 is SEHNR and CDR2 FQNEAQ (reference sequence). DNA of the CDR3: TGTGCCAGCCGACTTGATACTGAAGCTTTCTTT. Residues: CASRLDTEAFF. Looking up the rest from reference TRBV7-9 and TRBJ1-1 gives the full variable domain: DTGVSQNPRHKITKRGQNVTFRCDPISEHNRLYWYRQTLGQGPEFLTYFQNEAQLEKSRLLSDRFSAERPKGSFSTLEIQRTEQGDSAMYLCASRLDTEAFFGQGTRLTVV.

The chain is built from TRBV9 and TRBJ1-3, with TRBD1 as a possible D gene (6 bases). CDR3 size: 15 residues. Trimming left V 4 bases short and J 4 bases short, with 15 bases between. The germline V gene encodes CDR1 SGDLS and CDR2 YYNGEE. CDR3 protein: CASSQQGIFGNTIYF. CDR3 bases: TGTGCCAGCAGCCAACAGGGAATTTTCGGAAACACCATATATTTT.

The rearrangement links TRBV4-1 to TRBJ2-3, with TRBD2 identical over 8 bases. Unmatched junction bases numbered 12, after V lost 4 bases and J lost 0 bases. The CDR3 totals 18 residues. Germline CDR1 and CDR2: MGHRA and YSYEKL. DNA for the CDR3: TGCGCCAGCAGCCCGAGACTAGCGACGGAAACTAGCACAGATACGCAGTATTTT. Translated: CASSPRLATETSTDTQYF.

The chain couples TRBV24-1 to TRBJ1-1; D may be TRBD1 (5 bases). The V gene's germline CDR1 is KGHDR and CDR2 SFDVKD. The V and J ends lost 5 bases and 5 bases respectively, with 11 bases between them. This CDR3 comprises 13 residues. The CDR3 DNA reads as TGTGCCACCAGTGCAGGAGGGGCTACTGAAGCTTTCTTT. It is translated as CATSAGGATEAFF.

The CDR3 sequence: CATSRVLTVTREKLFF. CDR3 nucleotides: TGTGCCACCAGCAGAGTCTTGACGGTGACTCGTGAAAAACTGTTTTTT. The gene calls are TRBV15 and TRBJ1-4; D unclear. The CDR3 length is 16 residues. V lost 1 base to trimming and J lost 7 bases, with 16 bases between them. CDR1 and CDR2 (germline): LNHNV, YYDKDF (reference sequence).

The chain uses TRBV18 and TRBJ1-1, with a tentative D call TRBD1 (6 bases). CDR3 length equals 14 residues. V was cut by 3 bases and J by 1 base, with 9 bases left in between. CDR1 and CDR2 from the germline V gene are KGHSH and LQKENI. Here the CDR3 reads CASSPKDRNTEAFF. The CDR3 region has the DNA TGTGCCAGCTCACCGAAGGACAGGAACACTGAAGCTTTCTTT.

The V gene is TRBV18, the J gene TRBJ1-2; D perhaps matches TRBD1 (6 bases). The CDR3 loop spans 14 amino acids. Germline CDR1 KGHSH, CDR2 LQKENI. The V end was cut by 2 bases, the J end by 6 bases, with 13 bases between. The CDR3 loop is CASSPAGDGDGYTF. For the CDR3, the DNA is TGTGCCAGCTCACCAGCAGGGGACGGGGATGGCTACACCTTC.

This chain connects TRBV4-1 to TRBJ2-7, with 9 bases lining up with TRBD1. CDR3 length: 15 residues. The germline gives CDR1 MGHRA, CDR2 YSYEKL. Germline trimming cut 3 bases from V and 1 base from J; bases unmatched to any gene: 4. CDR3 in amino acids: CASSHGQGSSYEQYF. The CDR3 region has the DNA TGCGCCAGCAGCCATGGACAGGGGAGTTCCTACGAGCAGTACTTC.

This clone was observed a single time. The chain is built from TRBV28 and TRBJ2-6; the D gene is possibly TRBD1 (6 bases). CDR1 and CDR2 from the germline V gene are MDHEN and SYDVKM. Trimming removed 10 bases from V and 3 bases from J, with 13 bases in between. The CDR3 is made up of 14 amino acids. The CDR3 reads CAINAGVGANVLTF. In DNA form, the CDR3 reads TGTGCCATCAATGCAGGGGTTGGGGCCAACGTCCTGACTTTC.

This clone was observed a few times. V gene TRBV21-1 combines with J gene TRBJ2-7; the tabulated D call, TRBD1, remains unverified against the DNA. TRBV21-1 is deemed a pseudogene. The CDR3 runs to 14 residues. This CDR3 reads CASRCRDSYYEQYF. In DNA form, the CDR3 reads TGTGCCAGCCGCTGTCGGGACAGTTACTACGAGCAGTACTTC.

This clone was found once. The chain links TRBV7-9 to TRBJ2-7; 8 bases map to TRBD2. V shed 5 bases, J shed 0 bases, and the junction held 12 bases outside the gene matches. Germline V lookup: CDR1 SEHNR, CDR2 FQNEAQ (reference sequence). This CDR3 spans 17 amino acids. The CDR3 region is CASSLSFGTSPSYEQYF. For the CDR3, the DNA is TGTGCCAGCAGCCTGTCTTTCGGGACTAGTCCCTCCTACGAGCAGTACTTC.

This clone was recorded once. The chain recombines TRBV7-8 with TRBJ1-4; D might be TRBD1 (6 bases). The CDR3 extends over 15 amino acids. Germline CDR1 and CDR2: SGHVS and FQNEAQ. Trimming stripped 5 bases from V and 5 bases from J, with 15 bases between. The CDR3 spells CASSGQPSSNEKLFF. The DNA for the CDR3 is TGTGCCAGCAGCGGACAGCCAAGTTCCAATGAAAAACTGTTTTTT.

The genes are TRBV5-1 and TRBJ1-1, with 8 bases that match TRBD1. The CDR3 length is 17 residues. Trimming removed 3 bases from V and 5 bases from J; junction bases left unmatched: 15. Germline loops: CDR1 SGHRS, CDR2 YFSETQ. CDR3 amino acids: CASSSTGQGARGTEAFF. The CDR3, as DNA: TGCGCCAGCAGCTCGACGGGTCAGGGGGCAAGAGGAACTGAAGCTTTCTTT.

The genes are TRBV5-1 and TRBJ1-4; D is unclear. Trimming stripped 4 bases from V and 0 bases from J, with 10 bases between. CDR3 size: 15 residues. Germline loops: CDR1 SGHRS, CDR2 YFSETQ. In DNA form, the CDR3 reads TGCGCCAGCAGCGCCGGACTGGCAACTAATGAAAAACTGTTTTTT. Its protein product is CASSAGLATNEKLFF.

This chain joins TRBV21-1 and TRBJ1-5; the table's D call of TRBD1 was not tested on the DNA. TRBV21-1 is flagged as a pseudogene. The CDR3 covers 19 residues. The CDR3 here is CASSKAGQGALVSNQPQHF. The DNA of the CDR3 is TGTGCCAGCAGCAAAGCGGGACAGGGGGCGCTCGTTAGTAATCAGCCCCAGCATTTT.

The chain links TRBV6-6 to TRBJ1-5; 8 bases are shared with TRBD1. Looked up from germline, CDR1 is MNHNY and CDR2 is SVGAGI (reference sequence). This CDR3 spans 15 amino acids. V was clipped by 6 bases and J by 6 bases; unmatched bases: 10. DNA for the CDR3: TGTGCCAGCAGCCATCTACAGGGGGGCGGTCAGCCCCAGCATTTT. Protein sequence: CASSHLQGGGQPQHF.

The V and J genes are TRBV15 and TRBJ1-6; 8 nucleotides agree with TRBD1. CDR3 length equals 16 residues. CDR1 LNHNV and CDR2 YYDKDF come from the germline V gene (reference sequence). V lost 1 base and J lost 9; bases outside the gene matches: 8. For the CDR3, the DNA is TGTGCCACCAGCAGAGGAGCAGGGGGCCAAAGTTCACCCCTCCACTTT. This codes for CATSRGAGGQSSPLHF.

This CDR3 reads CAWTPAPGRGPERSPLHF. CDR3 nucleotide sequence: TGTGCCTGGACTCCGGCCCCGGGCAGGGGACCCGAGAGGTCACCCCTCCACTTT. V usage is TRBV30 and J usage is TRBJ1-6; possible D gene TRBD1, 6 bases. With 4 bases removed from V and 10 bases from J, the gap between germline ends came to 29 bases. Germline V CDR1 and CDR2: GTSNPN, SVGIG (reference sequence). The CDR3 extends over 18 amino acids.

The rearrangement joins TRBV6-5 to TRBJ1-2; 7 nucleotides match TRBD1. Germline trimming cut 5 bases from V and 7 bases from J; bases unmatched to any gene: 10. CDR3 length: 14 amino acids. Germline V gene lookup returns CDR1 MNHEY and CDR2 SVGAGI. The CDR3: CASSINKNRGGYTF. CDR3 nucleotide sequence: TGTGCCAGCAGTATTAATAAGAACAGGGGTGGCTACACCTTC.

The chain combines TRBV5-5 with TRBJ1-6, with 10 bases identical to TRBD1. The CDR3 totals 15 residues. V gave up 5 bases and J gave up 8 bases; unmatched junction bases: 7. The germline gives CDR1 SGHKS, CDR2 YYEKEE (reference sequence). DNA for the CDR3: TGTGCCAGCAGACCACCGGGACAGGGGCATTCACCCCTCCACTTT. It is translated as CASRPPGQGHSPLHF.

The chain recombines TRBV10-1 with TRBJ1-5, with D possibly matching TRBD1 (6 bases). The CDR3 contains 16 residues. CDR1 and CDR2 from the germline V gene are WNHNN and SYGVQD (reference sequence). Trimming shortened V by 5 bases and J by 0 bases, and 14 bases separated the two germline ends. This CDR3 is CASSPRGGGSNQPQHF. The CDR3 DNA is TGCGCCAGCAGTCCCCGGGGGGGCGGTAGCAATCAGCCCCAGCATTTT.

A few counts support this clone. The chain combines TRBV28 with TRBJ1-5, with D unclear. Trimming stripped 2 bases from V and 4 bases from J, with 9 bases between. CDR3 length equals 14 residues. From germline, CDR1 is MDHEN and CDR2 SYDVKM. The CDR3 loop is CASSLRGGNQPQHF. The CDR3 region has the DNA TGTGCCAGCAGTTTACGTGGCGGAAATCAGCCCCAGCATTTT.

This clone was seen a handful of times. The CDR3 sequence is CASSLEDTSYEQYF. CDR3 DNA: TGTGCCAGCAGCTTGGAGGACACATCCTACGAGCAGTACTTC. The rearrangement uses TRBV5-8 and TRBJ2-7; a weak D match, TRBD1 (5 bases). Trimming took 0 bases from V and 1 from J, leaving 8 bases between them. Germline CDR1 reads SGHTS; CDR2 reads YDEGEE. The CDR3 totals 14 residues.

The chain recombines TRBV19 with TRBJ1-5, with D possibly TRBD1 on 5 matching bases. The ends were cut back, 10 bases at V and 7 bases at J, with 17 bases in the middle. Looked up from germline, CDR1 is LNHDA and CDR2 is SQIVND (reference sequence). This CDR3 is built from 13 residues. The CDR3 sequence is CATQGRGSQPQHF. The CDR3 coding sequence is TGTGCCACCCAGGGTAGGGGTTCCCAGCCCCAGCATTTT.

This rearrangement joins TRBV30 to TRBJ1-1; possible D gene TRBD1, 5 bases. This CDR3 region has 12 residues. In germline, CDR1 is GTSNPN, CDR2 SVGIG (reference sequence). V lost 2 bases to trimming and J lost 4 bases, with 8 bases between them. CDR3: CAWSPGGTEAFF. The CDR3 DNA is TGTGCCTGGAGTCCCGGGGGCACTGAAGCTTTCTTT. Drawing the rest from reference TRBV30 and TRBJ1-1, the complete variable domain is SQTIHQWPATLVQPVGSPLSLECTVEGTSNPNLYWYRQAAGRGLQLLFYSVGIGQISSEVPQNLSASRPQDRQFILSSKKLLLSDSGFYLCAWSPGGTEAFFGQGTRLTVV.

The CDR3 region has the DNA TGTGCCTGGCGGATGGGAGTCTCCTACAATGAGCAGTTCTTC. Its protein product is CAWRMGVSYNEQFF. The gene calls are TRBV30 and TRBJ2-1; D is possibly TRBD2 (5 bases). The CDR3 contains 14 residues. The germline V gene has CDR1 GTSNPN and CDR2 SVGIG (reference sequence). V lost 5 bases, J lost 0 bases, and 11 bases lay in between.

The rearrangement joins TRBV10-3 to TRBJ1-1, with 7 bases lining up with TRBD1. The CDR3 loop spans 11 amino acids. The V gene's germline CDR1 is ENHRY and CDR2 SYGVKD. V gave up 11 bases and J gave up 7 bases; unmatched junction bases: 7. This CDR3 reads CAAGTGDEAFF. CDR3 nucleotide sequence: TGTGCCGCCGGTACAGGGGATGAAGCTTTCTTT.

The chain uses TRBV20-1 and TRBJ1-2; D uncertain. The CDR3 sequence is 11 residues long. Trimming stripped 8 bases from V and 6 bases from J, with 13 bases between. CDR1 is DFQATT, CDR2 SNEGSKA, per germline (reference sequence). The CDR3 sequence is CSPPVPDGYTF. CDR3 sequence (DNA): TGCAGTCCGCCGGTACCGGATGGCTACACCTTC.

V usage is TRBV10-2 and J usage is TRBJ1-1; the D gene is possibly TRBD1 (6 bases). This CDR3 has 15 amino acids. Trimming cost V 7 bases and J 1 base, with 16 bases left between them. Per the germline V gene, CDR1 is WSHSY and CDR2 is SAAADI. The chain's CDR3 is CASNIRQGQNTEAFF. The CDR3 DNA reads TGCGCCAGCAATATCCGCCAGGGGCAGAACACTGAAGCTTTCTTT.